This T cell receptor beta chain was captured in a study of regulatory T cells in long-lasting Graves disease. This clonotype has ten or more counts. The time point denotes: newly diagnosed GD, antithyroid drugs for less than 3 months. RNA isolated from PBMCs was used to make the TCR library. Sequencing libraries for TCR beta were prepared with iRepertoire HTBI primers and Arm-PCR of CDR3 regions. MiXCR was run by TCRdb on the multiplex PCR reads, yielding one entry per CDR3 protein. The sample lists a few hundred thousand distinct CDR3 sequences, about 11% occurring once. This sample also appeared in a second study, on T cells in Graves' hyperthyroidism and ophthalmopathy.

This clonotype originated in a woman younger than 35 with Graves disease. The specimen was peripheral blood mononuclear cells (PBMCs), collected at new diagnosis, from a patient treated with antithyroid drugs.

The CDR3 sequence: CASSLRRSLNTEAFF. The CDR3 DNA follows: TGTGCCAGCAGTTTACGCAGGAGCCTGAACACTGAAGCTTTCTTT. The rearrangement joins TRBV27 to TRBJ1-1, with D hard to call. The ends were cut back, 2 bases at V and 0 bases at J, with 10 bases in the middle. Germline V gene sequence: CDR1 MNHEY, CDR2 SMNVEV (reference sequence). There are 15 residues in the CDR3.